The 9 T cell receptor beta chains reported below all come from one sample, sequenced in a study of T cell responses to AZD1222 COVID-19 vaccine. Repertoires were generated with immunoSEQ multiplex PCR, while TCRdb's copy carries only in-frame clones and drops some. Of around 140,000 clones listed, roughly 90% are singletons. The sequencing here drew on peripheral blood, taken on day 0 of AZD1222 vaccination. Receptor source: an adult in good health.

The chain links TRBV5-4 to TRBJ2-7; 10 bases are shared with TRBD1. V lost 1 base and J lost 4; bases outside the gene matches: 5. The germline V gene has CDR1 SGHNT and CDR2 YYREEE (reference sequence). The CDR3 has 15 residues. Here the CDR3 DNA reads TGTGCCAGCAGCTTGAAGGGGACAGGGGTTTACGAGCAGTACTTC. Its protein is CASSLKGTGVYEQYF.

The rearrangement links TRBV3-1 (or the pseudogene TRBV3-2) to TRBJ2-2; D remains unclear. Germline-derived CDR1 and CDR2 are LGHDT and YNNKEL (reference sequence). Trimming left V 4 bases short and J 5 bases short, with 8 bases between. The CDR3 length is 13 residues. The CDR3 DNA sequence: TGTGCCAGCAGCCCTCTAACAACCGGGGAGCTGTTTTTT. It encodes CASSPLTTGELFF.

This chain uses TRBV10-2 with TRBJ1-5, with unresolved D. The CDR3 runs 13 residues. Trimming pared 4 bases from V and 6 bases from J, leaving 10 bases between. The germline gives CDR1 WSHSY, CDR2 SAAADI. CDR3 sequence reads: CASSVLLGQPQHF. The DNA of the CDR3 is TGCGCCAGCAGTGTGCTCCTCGGTCAGCCCCAGCATTTT.

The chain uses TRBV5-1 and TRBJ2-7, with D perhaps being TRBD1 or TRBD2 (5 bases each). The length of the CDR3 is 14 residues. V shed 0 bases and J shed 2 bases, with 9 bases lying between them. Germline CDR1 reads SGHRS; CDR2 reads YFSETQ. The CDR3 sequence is CASSLDGTTYEQYF. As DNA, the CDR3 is TGCGCCAGCAGCTTGGACGGGACCACCTACGAGCAGTACTTC.

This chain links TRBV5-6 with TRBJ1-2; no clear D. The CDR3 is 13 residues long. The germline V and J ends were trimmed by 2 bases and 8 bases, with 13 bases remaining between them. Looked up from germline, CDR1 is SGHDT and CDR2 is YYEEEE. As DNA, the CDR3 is TGTGCCAGCAGCTTAACTGGGGTTCGGGGCTACACCTTC. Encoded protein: CASSLTGVRGYTF.

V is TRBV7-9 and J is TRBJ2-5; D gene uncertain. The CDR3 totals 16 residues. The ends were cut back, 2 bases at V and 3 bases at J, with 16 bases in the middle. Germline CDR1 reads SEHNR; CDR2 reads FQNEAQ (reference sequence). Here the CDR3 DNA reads TGTGCCAGCAGCTTAATATGGCGGCTGGGGAAAGAGACCCAGTACTTC. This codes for CASSLIWRLGKETQYF.

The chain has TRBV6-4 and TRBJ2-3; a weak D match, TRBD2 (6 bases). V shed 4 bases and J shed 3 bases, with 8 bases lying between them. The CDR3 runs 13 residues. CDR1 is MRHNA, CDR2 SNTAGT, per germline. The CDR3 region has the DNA TGTGCCAGCAGTGGGGGGGAGACAGATACGCAGTATTTT. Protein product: CASSGGETDTQYF.

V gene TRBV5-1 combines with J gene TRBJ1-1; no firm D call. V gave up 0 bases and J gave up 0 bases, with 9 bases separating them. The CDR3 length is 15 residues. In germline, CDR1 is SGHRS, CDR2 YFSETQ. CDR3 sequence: CASSLAPGVNTEAFF. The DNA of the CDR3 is TGCGCCAGCAGCTTGGCTCCGGGCGTGAACACTGAAGCTTTCTTT. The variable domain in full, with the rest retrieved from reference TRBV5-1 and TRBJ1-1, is KAGVTQTPRYLIKTRGQQVTLSCSPISGHRSVSWYQQTPGQGLQFLFEYFSETQRNKGNFPGRFSGRQFSNSRSEMNVSTLELGDSALYLCASSLAPGVNTEAFFGQGTRLTVV.

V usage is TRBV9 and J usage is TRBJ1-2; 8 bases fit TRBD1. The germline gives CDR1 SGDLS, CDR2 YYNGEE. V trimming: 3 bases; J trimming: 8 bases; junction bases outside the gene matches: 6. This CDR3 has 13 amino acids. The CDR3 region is CASSAGQGLGYTF. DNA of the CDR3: TGTGCCAGCAGCGCCGGACAGGGCCTCGGCTACACCTTC.